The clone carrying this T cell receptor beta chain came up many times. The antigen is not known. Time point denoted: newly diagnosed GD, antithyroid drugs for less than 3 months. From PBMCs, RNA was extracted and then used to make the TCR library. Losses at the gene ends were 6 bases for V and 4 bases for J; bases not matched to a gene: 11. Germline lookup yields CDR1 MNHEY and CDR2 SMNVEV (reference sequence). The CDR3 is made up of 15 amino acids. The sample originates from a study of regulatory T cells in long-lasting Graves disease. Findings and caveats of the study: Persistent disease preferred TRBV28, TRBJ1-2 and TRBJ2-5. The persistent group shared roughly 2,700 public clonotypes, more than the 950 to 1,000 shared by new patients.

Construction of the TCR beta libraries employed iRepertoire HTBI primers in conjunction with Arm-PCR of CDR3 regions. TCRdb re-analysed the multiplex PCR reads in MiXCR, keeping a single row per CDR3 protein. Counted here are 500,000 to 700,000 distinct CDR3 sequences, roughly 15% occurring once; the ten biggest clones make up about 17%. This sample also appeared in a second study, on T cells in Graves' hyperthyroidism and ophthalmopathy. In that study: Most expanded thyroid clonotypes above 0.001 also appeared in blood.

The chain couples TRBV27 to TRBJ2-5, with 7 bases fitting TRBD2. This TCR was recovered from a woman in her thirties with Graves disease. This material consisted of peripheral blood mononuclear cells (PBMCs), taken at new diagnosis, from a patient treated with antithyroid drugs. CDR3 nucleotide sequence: TGTGCCAGCAGCCCTTCTGGCGGGAGATCAGAGACCCAGTACTTC. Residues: CASSPSGGRSETQYF.